The clone carrying this T cell receptor (beta chain) was counted a few times. Its target is unknown. The V gene's germline CDR1 is SGDLS and CDR2 YYNGEE. The CDR3 contains 12 residues. The V end was cut by 3 bases, the J end by 7 bases, with 10 bases between. Healthy Caucasians, and only they, were the donors. The data were taken from a study of identical twins. Study observations and caveats: Models underestimated out-of-frame TCR alpha sharing in monozygotic twins.

Via MiXCR, TCRdb re-called the 5' RACE reads, giving one row per CDR3 protein. The data show approximately 230,000 distinct CDR3 sequences, around 6.5% seen once. These records were also assigned to another study, of T cells expressing NK-cell markers. From that paper: The use of an anti-gamma-delta TCR antibody, which was added in several experiments, restricted sorting to T cells expressing alpha-beta TCR.

The clonotype originates from a woman aged 18-29 years in good health. Sequencing input: CD8+ T cells sorted from blood. The V and J genes are TRBV9 and TRBJ2-5; D gene ambiguous. CDR3 loop: CASSGMEGTQYF. CDR3 nucleotide sequence: TGTGCCAGCAGCGGGATGGAAGGGACCCAGTACTTC.